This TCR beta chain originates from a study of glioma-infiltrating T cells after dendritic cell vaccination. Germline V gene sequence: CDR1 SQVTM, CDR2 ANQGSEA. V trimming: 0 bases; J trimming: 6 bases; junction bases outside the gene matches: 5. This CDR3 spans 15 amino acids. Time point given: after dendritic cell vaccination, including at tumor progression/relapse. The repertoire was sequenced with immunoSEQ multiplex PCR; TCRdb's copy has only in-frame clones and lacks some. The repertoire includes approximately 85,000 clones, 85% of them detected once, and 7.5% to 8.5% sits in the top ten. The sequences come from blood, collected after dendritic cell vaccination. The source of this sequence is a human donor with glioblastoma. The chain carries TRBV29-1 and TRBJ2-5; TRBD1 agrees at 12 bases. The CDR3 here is CSVEDGTGGVKTQYF. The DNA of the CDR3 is TGCAGCGTTGAAGACGGGACAGGGGGCGTTAAGACCCAGTACTTC.